This T cell receptor (beta chain) was found in a study of shared clonotypes between healthy human individuals. About the research overall: Each donor had three CD4 naive, three CD4 memory, two CD8 naive and one CD8 memory plate. Study-wide results and caveats: When compared with the clonotypes that were shared by all four sorted-subset donors, the non-shared clonotypes turned out to have lower generation probabilities. Among the subsets, naive ones generally showed larger estimated richness than memory ones.

When replicate PCRs were run on sorted subsets, they used 200 to 250 ng DNA, about 30,000 T cell genomes. Some clones are missing from TCRdb's copy, which holds only in-frame ones; the method was immunoSEQ multiplex PCR. The table records around 1.1 million clones, about 84% of them present only once. Germline loops: CDR1 SQVTM, CDR2 ANQGSEA. This CDR3 contains 13 residues. The germline V and J ends were trimmed by 2 bases and 2 bases, with 4 bases remaining between them. This clone was detected many times. Its antigen is undetermined. This specimen includes other DNA sequences encoding the same CDR3. Material: memory CD4+ T cells from PBMCs. Subset noted: CD45RA-negative fraction. The V gene is TRBV29-1, the J gene TRBJ2-6; D is ambiguous. The receptor was derived from a man younger than 35 in good health. Some clones in this sample may be carry-over from other donors' samples. CDR3 residues: CSVESPGANVLTF. In DNA form, the CDR3 reads TGCAGCGTTGAATCCCCTGGGGCCAACGTCCTGACTTTC.